The rows below give T cell receptor beta chains drawn from one sample of a study of blood T cell repertoires in COVID-19. Sequencing was performed with immunoSEQ multiplex PCR; in TCRdb, only in-frame clones are kept and a portion is missing. This sample has hundreds of thousands of clones, with roughly 80% found just once. Material: PBMCs or T cells enriched from blood (not recorded which). These receptors were taken from a man in his forties who had been exposed to COVID-19. CDR3s include the opening cysteine and the closing phenylalanine or tryptophan. Each record gives: J gene, D gene, clone size, V gene, CDR3 protein, CDR3 DNA. The D gene is left open where the match is weak. Size values are once, few and many counts, or a class for expanded clones, and some rows have none.

J gene: TRBJ2-7
D gene: NA
clone size: NA
V gene: TRBV24-1
CDR3 protein: CATEGVGYEQYF
CDR3 DNA: TGTGCCACCGAAGGGGTGGGCTACGAGCAGTACTTC

J gene: TRBJ1-3
D gene: NA
clone size: few
V gene: TRBV13
CDR3 protein: CASSDRGSGNTIYF
CDR3 DNA: TGTGCCAGCAGCGATCGGGGCTCTGGAAACACCATATATTTT

J gene: TRBJ2-5
D gene: NA
clone size: NA
V gene: TRBV11-2
CDR3 protein: CASSLEDAFETQYF
CDR3 DNA: TGTGCCAGCAGCTTAGAAGATGCGTTCGAGACCCAGTACTTC

J gene: TRBJ1-5
D gene: NA
clone size: few
V gene: TRBV30
CDR3 protein: CAWTKGAPGGNQPQHF
CDR3 DNA: TGTGCCTGGACTAAGGGAGCGCCCGGGGGCAATCAGCCCCAGCATTTT

J gene: TRBJ2-7
D gene: TRBD1
clone size: NA
V gene: TRBV19
CDR3 protein: CASSNVRDSYEQYF
CDR3 DNA: TGTGCCAGTAGTAACGTCCGGGACAGCTACGAGCAGTACTTC

J gene: TRBJ1-5
D gene: NA
clone size: few
V gene: TRBV30
CDR3 protein: CAWSGGRSTPLFPQHF
CDR3 DNA: TGTGCCTGGAGTGGAGGGCGTTCCACCCCCCTCTTCCCCCAGCATTTT

J gene: TRBJ2-3
D gene: NA
clone size: NA
V gene: TRBV7-3
CDR3 protein: CASSLPGTDTQYF
CDR3 DNA: TGTGCCAGCAGCTTACCGGGCACAGATACGCAGTATTTT

J gene: TRBJ1-1
D gene: NA
clone size: NA
V gene: TRBV5-4
CDR3 protein: CASSPTTLPANTEAFF
CDR3 DNA: TGTGCCAGCAGCCCTACGACATTACCGGCGAACACTGAAGCTTTCTTT

J gene: TRBJ2-7
D gene: TRBD1
clone size: NA
V gene: TRBV9
CDR3 protein: CASGTGTERYEQYF
CDR3 DNA: TGTGCCAGCGGGACCGGGACAGAACGCTACGAGCAGTACTTC

J gene: TRBJ1-2
D gene: NA
clone size: NA
V gene: TRBV19
CDR3 protein: CASRLPGQRPMGYGYTF
CDR3 DNA: TGTGCCAGTAGATTACCGGGACAACGCCCTATGGGCTATGGCTACACCTTC

J gene: TRBJ2-7
D gene: TRBD2
clone size: NA
V gene: TRBV6-5
CDR3 protein: CASEREREGYEQYF
CDR3 DNA: TGTGCCAGCGAGAGAGAGCGGGAGGGCTACGAGCAGTACTTC

J gene: TRBJ1-6
D gene: NA
clone size: few
V gene: TRBV6-4
CDR3 protein: CASSEQNNSPLHF
CDR3 DNA: TGTGCCAGCAGTGAACAGAACAATTCACCCCTCCACTTT

J gene: TRBJ2-3
D gene: NA
clone size: NA
V gene: TRBV6-5
CDR3 protein: CASSPDRLTDTQYF
CDR3 DNA: TGTGCCAGCAGCCCGGACAGACTCACAGATACGCAGTATTTT

J gene: TRBJ1-1
D gene: NA
clone size: NA
V gene: TRBV6-1
CDR3 protein: CASSEGYLNTEAFF
CDR3 DNA: TGTGCCAGCAGTGAAGGGTACTTGAACACTGAAGCTTTCTTT

J gene: TRBJ2-5
D gene: TRBD1
clone size: NA
V gene: TRBV29-1
CDR3 protein: CSVDLQGAGETQYF
CDR3 DNA: TGCAGTGTCGATTTACAGGGGGCAGGGGAGACCCAGTACTTC

J gene: TRBJ2-7
D gene: TRBD1
clone size: NA
V gene: TRBV4-1
CDR3 protein: CASSQPRDRDYEQYF
CDR3 DNA: TGCGCCAGCAGCCAACCCAGGGACAGGGACTACGAGCAGTACTTC

J gene: TRBJ2-2
D gene: TRBD2
clone size: NA
V gene: TRBV7-9
CDR3 protein: CASRGSGGETGELFF
CDR3 DNA: TGTGCCAGCAGGGGGAGCGGGGGAGAAACCGGGGAGCTGTTTTTT

J gene: TRBJ1-1
D gene: NA
clone size: NA
V gene: TRBV18
CDR3 protein: CASSPNPGTEAFF
CDR3 DNA: TGTGCCAGCTCACCTAACCCGGGCACTGAAGCTTTCTTT